The clone carrying this T cell receptor beta chain was found a few times. Its antigen is undetermined. MiXCR, applied by TCRdb to the reads, yields one record per CDR3 protein. There are some 320,000 distinct CDR3 sequences in the sample; almost 30% occur only once, and 20% lies in the top ten. This entry is derived from a study of T cell repertoires in cytomegalovirus infection. Study at large: Selected CMV epitopes included recently identified HLA-C-restricted ones as well as well-studied HLA-B-restricted ones. Indicated by public TCR beta signatures were CMV infection and matching HLA type. General study points: In two of eight donors, the top clonotype was HLA-C-restricted CMV-specific.

Germline CDR1 reads SGHTA; CDR2 reads FQGNSA. The V gene end was trimmed by 1 base and the J gene end by 7 bases; junction bases not matched to a gene: 4. The CDR3 is 14 amino acids. Material: cultured PBMCs, obtained from culture after CMV antigen stimulation. This TCR derives from a human donor in good health (CMV status not recorded). Some clones in this sample may be carry-over from other donors' samples. This chain uses TRBV7-2 with TRBJ2-1, with TRBD2 identical over 7 bases. CDR3 coding DNA: TGTGCCAGCAGCTTAGGAGCGGGAAGGAATGAGCAGTTCTTC. Translated: CASSLGAGRNEQFF.